This T cell receptor beta chain is from a study of blood T cell repertoires in COVID-19. Turning to the study itself: Samples taken during acute and convalescent COVID-19 were collected in the United States, Italy and Spain. Sample material is recorded as cDNA or gDNA derived from T cells, B-cell-depleted T cells, or PBMCs.

Original analysis: Quantification of nucleated cells was approximated via reference gene primer amplification. Profiled with immunoSEQ multiplex PCR; TCRdb holds only in-frame clones, not every one. Clone size and the V and J calls come from that table; the DNA yielded D and trimming. Altogether tens of thousands of clones are present, 90% being singletons, with the ten largest covering just under 8.5%. Germline V gene sequence: CDR1 LGHDT, CDR2 YNNKEL (reference sequence). This CDR3 has 18 amino acids. V lost 0 bases, J lost 5 bases, and 15 bases stayed unmatched. The sequencing input was peripheral blood. The rearrangement uses TRBV3-1 (or the pseudogene TRBV3-2) and TRBJ2-7, with 8 bases aligning to TRBD2. This sequence originates from a woman aged 40 to 50 with active COVID-19. The CDR3 nucleotides read TGTGCCAGCAGCCAAGATGGCGGAATAGGCGGGGGGCGCCACGAGCAGTACTTC. Encoded protein: CASSQDGGIGGGRHEQYF.